The T cell receptor beta chain described here comes from a study of blood T cell repertoires in COVID-19 (dated by TCRdb to the early 2020s). Some background on the complete study: Samples covering the acute and convalescent phases of COVID-19 were provided by collaborators in the United States, Italy and Spain. The prospective study material was composed of cDNA or gDNA derived from T cells, B-cell-depleted T cells, or PBMCs. Subjects who had been exposed to COVID-19, were actively infected with it, or had recovered from it provided the deeply sampled blood TCRbeta repertoires that made up the dataset. The repertoires were made available in a free public database intended to serve as a resource for research on the immune response to SARS-CoV-2. The samples were drawn from the first 160 participants of the ongoing ImmuneRACE study and from 950 to 1,500 subjects provided by 6 global collaborators. The sample metadata nearly always contained a de-identified subject ID, COVID-19 status, age in years and sex. Where available, HLA class I and class II types were obtained from metadata supplied by the sample provider rather than from assay-based typing.

Whole blood was collected in K2EDTA tubes by collaborating institutions according to the institutions' own protocols. Collaborator samples were shipped for TCRbeta analysis as frozen whole blood, isolated PBMCs, or DNA extracted from either sample type. Remarks on this clone: Its specific antigen is unknown. No quality values exist for individual bases; no much larger clone is one base distant.

The immunoSEQ Assay, a bias-controlled multiplex PCR, was used to amplify TCRbeta CDR3 regions from genomic DNA. Per the original workflow: The number of nucleated cells in each sample was estimated by amplification of reference gene primers within the assay. To quantify the absolute abundance of each unique TCRbeta CDR3 rearrangement, sequence reads were collapsed and filtered. For each sample, productive Simpson clonality was calculated by taking the square root of Simpson's diversity index across productive rearrangements. Not all clones reach the TCRdb copy of this immuneACCESS table, which keeps in-frame sequences only. Checked studies attribute under half of the gap to unresolved V genes and leave the rest unexplained. The DNA gave D and trimming, while V, J and clone size come from that table. The sample includes roughly 250,000 clones, with over 75% observed a single time. The ten largest clones take up over 2% of the sample.

CDR1 and CDR2 were assigned from the germline V gene (reference sequence) as LGHDT and YNNKEL. Compared with germline, V lacks 4 bases and J lacks 6 bases; bases without a gene match: 11. The CDR3 holds 16 amino acids from the cysteine to the phenylalanine. Only the CDR3 portion is preserved as DNA: 48 bases, with reading frame beginning at the first base. What the study reported, not specific to this receptor: The amount of clinical and demographic metadata varied by source and participant and was provided uncurated.

The rearrangement combines TRBV3-1 (or the pseudogene TRBV3-2) with TRBJ1-4; the central 7 bases match TRBD1. Sequencing was carried out using peripheral blood. This sequence was found in a woman aged 50 to 60 with acute or convalescent COVID-19. The CDR3 is CASSRRRQGWHEKLFF. The nucleotides read TGTGCCAGCAGCCGGCGACGACAGGGATGGCATGAAAAACTGTTTTTT.